The TCR beta chain under discussion was sequenced for a study of blood T cell repertoires in COVID-19 (TCRdb year 2020). For the wider study: Samples from collaborators originated in the United States, Italy and Spain and spanned both the acute and convalescent phases of COVID-19. Sample metadata almost always included a de-identified subject ID, COVID-19 status, age in years and sex. The repertoires were made available in a free public database intended to serve as a resource for research on the immune response to SARS-CoV-2. The material from the prospective study consisted of cDNA or gDNA derived from T cells, B-cell-depleted T cells, or PBMCs. The samples were drawn from two sources: the first 160 participants of the ongoing ImmuneRACE study, and fewer than 1,500 subjects contributed by 6 global collaborators. HLA class I and class II types, where available, came from metadata supplied by the sample provider rather than from assay-based typing. Deeply sampled blood TCRbeta repertoires from subjects exposed to, actively infected with, or recovered from COVID-19 were included in the dataset.

The paper's findings and limits, for the study overall: How much clinical and demographic metadata was included differed by source and by participant, and the metadata was provided uncurated.

At one collaborating source in Seattle, patients were enrolled during active infection and were followed longitudinally through the course of disease. Whole blood was collected in K2EDTA tubes by collaborating institutions according to the institutions' own protocols. For TCRbeta analysis, collaborators shipped samples in one of three forms: frozen whole blood, isolated PBMCs, or DNA extracted from either of those sample types. Remarks on this clone: No antigen is known for it. Base quality data are lacking; no much larger clone is found one base away.

CDR1 GTSNPN and CDR2 SVGIG were looked up in the germline V gene (reference sequence). Here V drops 3 bases and J drops 4 bases, and the junction holds 3 bases not matched to any gene. Including cysteine and phenylalanine, the CDR3 has 13 amino acids. Only the CDR3 region is kept as DNA, spanning 39 bases read in frame from base 1. The immunoSEQ Assay, a bias-controlled multiplex PCR, was used to amplify TCRbeta CDR3 regions from genomic DNA. Per the source publication's procedure: Within the assay, amplification of reference gene primers was used to estimate how many nucleated cells each sample contained. Sequence reads were collapsed and filtered to measure the absolute abundance of every unique TCRbeta CDR3 rearrangement. For each sample, productive Simpson clonality was calculated as the square root of Simpson's diversity index across productive rearrangements. As stored in TCRdb, this immuneACCESS dataset retains in-frame rearrangements with V and J assigned. A fraction of the clones does not appear; measured against another copy, unresolved V genes explain less than half of the discrepancy, and the remainder lacks a known reason. V and J calls and clone size come straight from that table; D and trimming were deduced from the DNA. The sample table contains tens of thousands of clones; only one count was recorded for about 87% of them. The ten most abundant clones make up more than 6% of the sample.

Recombination linked TRBV30 to TRBJ1-5; 7 nucleotides in the junction match TRBD1. The sequence was obtained from a woman aged 55-70 years with COVID-19, enrolled during active disease. The sequenced material came from peripheral blood. The DNA sequence follows: TGTGCCTGGAGCCCGGGACAGAATCAGCCCCAGCATTTT. Its translation is CAWSPGQNQPQHF.